The clone carrying this T cell receptor (beta chain) was observed a handful of times. Antigen specificity is unknown. 5'-RACE, quantitative and with molecular barcodes, yielded the TCR beta libraries. Each CDR3 protein is one row after TCRdb ran MiXCR on the 5' RACE reads. This sample has over 450,000 distinct CDR3 sequences, with about an eighth found just once. This CDR3 contains 14 residues. Germline V lookup: CDR1 KGHDR, CDR2 SFDVKD. V shed 9 bases and J shed 9 bases, with 20 bases lying between them. This entry is derived from a study of CD8 T cells in ankylosing spondylitis. Study observations and caveats: A motif of several highly homologous TCR beta variants was seen as apparently characteristic of ankylosing spondylitis blood. Those disease-linked clones were CD8+; they were also relatively rare in peripheral blood.

This receptor was obtained from a male donor with ankylosing spondylitis. The sample was blood, either unsorted or a sorted T cell fraction (not recorded which). The J gene is TRBJ2-1, the V gene TRBV24-1; tentative D call: TRBD2 (5 bases). The CDR3 here is CATQSLGEPSEQFF. DNA for the CDR3: TGTGCCACCCAGTCCCTTGGGGAGCCGTCTGAGCAGTTCTTC.